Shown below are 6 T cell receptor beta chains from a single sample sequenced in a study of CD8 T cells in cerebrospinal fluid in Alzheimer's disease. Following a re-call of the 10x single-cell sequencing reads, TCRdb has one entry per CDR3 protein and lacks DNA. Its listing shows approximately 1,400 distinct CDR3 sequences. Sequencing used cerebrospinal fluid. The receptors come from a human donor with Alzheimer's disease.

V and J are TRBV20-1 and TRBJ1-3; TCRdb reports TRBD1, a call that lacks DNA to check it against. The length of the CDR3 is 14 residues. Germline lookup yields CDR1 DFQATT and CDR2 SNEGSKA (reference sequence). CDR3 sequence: CSARTGGNGNTIYF.

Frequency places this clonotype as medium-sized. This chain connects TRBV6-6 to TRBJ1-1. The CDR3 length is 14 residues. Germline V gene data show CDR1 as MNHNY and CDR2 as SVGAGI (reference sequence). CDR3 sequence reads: CASSYTVGYTEAFF.

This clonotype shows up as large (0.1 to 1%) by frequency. The CDR3 reads CASSLRTGGAENTQYF. The rearrangement uses TRBV7-9 and TRBJ2-3; TCRdb proposes TRBD1, but this gene call is untestable without DNA. This CDR3 contains 16 residues. Germline V gene sequence: CDR1 SEHNR, CDR2 FQNEAQ (reference sequence).

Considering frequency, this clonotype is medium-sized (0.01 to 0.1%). CDR3 sequence: CASSPGPVYNQPQHF. The chain carries TRBV7-2 and TRBJ1-5. Germline lookup yields CDR1 SGHTA and CDR2 FQGNSA. The CDR3 extends over 15 amino acids.

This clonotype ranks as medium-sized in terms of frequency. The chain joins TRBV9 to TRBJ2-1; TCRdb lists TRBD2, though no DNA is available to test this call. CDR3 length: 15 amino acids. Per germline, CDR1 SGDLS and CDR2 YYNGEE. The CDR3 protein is CASSALAGDNNEQFF.

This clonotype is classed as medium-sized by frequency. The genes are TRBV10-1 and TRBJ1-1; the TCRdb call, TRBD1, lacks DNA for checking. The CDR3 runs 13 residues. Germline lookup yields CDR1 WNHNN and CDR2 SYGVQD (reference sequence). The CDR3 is CASRRGRGTEAFF.